This note documents a single TCR beta chain sequence. Its antigen remains unidentified. Per the germline V gene, CDR1 is MDHEN and CDR2 is SYDVKM. The CDR3 sequence is 18 residues long. Trimming removed 2 bases at V and 4 bases at J, with 22 bases between. This sample stems from a study of T cell repertoires in cytomegalovirus infection. MiXCR, run by TCRdb on the reads, gives a single entry per CDR3 protein. The data contain about 180,000 distinct CDR3 sequences, about 17% of them seen just once; the ten biggest clones take up less than 25%. Overall study findings and caveats: People with CMV and the relevant HLA were identified by cumulative public TCR beta family frequency.

The material sequenced was CD8+ T cells from PBMCs. V and J are TRBV28 and TRBJ2-3; D call uncertain. The clonotype was recovered from a human donor in good health (CMV status not recorded). Some clones in this sample may be carry-over from other donors' samples. The CDR3 nucleotides are TGTGCCAGCAGTTTAGAGTCGGGCGACCGTAGGGCCCCAGATACGCAGTATTTT. It translates to CASSLESGDRRAPDTQYF.